This is a list of T cell receptor beta chains from one sample in a study of a mutant IDH1 vaccine in newly diagnosed glioma. These receptors' antigens are unknown. Sequencing used immunoSEQ multiplex PCR; TCRdb keeps in-frame clones, though not all of them. The table includes about 67,000 clones, 84% detected once. The sample consisted of PBMCs, taken from a glioma patient whose treatment included an IDH1 peptide vaccine. The receptors here all came from a man aged 18-30 years with glioma. Both conserved end residues are part of each CDR3. A D gene is named only where the DNA matches it firmly. Some rows have no size entry. The others give once, few or many, or a class for an expanded clone.

d_call | clone_size | j_call | cdr3_length | v_call | cdr3_aa | cdr3_nt
NA | NA | TRBJ2-2 | 14 | TRBV7-9 | CASSFNRVAGELFF | TGTGCCAGCAGCTTCAACAGGGTAGCCGGGGAGCTGTTTTTT
NA | once | TRBJ1-4 | 13 | TRBV30 | CAWSDTFNEKLFF | TGTGCCTGGAGTGATACCTTTAATGAAAAACTGTTTTTT
TRBD1 | NA | TRBJ2-2 | 15 | TRBV27 | CASSGQGLLPGELFF | TGTGCCAGCAGTGGACAGGGCTTACTACCCGGGGAGCTGTTTTTT
NA | NA | TRBJ1-2 | 17 | TRBV7-8 | CASRPFDAAGPFGGYTF | TGTGCCAGCAGGCCGTTTGATGCTGCGGGCCCCTTTGGTGGCTACACCTTC
NA | NA | TRBJ1-1 | 15 | TRBV27 | CASSSRSGDNTEAFF | TGTGCCAGCAGTAGCCGTTCAGGGGATAACACTGAAGCTTTCTTT
NA | NA | TRBJ1-3 | 16 | TRBV21-1 | CASSKWQGESGNTIYF | TGTGCCAGCAGCAAATGGCAGGGGGAGTCTGGAAACACCATATATTTT
NA | few | TRBJ1-1 | 13 | TRBV6-5 | CASSGPSNTEAFF | TGTGCCAGCAGTGGCCCTTCCAACACTGAAGCTTTCTTT
NA | few | TRBJ2-1 | 15 | TRBV4-1 | CASSQDLSRSNEQFF | TGCGCCAGCAGCCAAGATCTCAGCAGGAGCAATGAGCAGTTCTTC
NA | NA | TRBJ2-5 | 14 | TRBV5-4 | CASSLDRVGETQYF | TGTGCCAGCAGCTTGGACAGGGTAGGGGAGACCCAGTACTTC
NA | NA | TRBJ2-1 | 11 | TRBV2 | CASRGGQEQFF | TGTGCCAGCAGGGGGGGACAGGAGCAGTTCTTC
TRBD1 | once | TRBJ1-1 | 17 | TRBV11-2 | CASSLVPGGLRDTEAFF | TGTGCCAGCAGCTTAGTCCCAGGGGGCCTTCGCGACACTGAAGCTTTCTTT
NA | NA | TRBJ1-1 | 11 | TRBV5-1 | CASSSGGKAFF | TGCGCCAGCAGCTCCGGGGGTAAAGCTTTCTTT
NA | NA | TRBJ2-5 | 16 | TRBV9 | CASSAREWDNQETQYF | TGTGCCAGCAGCGCCCGAGAATGGGACAACCAAGAGACCCAGTACTTC
NA | few | TRBJ2-1 | 16 | TRBV7-9 | CASSLGGSSSYNEQFF | TGTGCCAGCAGCTTAGGAGGGTCGAGCTCCTACAATGAGCAGTTCTTC
NA | NA | TRBJ1-1 | 15 | TRBV4-2 | CASSLTQGPDTEAFF | TGTGCCAGCAGCCTCACTCAAGGACCGGACACTGAAGCTTTCTTT
TRBD1 | NA | TRBJ1-1 | 14 | TRBV7-2 | CASSITGGGPEAFF | TGTGCCAGCAGCATAACAGGGGGGGGGCCTGAAGCTTTCTTT
TRBD1 | NA | TRBJ2-5 | 15 | TRBV27 | CASSWGNRGRETQYF | TGTGCCAGCAGTTGGGGGAACAGGGGGAGGGAGACCCAGTACTTC
NA | NA | TRBJ2-7 | 12 | TRBV11-2 | CASSWDLLEQYF | TGTGCCAGCAGCTGGGACCTTCTGGAGCAGTACTTC
NA | NA | TRBJ1-1 | 16 | TRBV7-3 | CASSLRRVNGATEAFF | TGTGCCAGCAGCTTACGCCGCGTTAACGGGGCCACTGAAGCTTTCTTT
NA | NA | TRBJ1-2 | 15 | TRBV28 | CASSFPLPGARGYTF | TGTGCCAGCAGTTTTCCCCTTCCGGGGGCGCGTGGCTACACCTTC
TRBD2 | NA | TRBJ2-2 | 14 | TRBV29-1 | CSVIAGGWTGELFF | TGCAGCGTTATAGCGGGAGGTTGGACCGGGGAGCTGTTTTTT
TRBD1 | NA | TRBJ1-2 | 15 | TRBV6-6 | CASSRTGRLFDGYTF | TGTGCCAGCAGCAGGACAGGGCGGTTGTTTGATGGCTACACCTTC
TRBD2 | once | TRBJ2-2 | 17 | TRBV4-3 | CASSQAGLALNTGELFF | TGCGCCAGCAGCCAGGCGGGACTAGCGCTGAACACCGGGGAGCTGTTTTTT
NA | NA | TRBJ1-1 | 13 | TRBV5-8 | CASSLGRRGEAFF | TGTGCCAGCAGCTTAGGGCGCCGGGGTGAAGCTTTCTTT
NA | NA | TRBJ2-7 | 14 | TRBV6-5 | CASSLDRPTYEQYF | TGTGCCAGCAGCTTAGACAGGCCAACCTACGAGCAGTACTTC
NA | NA | TRBJ2-5 | 15 | TRBV7-2 | CASRSEGLKKETQYF | TGTGCCAGCAGGTCGGAGGGGTTGAAGAAGGAGACCCAGTACTTC
NA | NA | TRBJ1-2 | 14 | TRBV6-4 | CASSDGGHNVGYTF | TGTGCCAGCAGTGACGGGGGGCATAACGTTGGCTACACCTTC
NA | NA | TRBJ1-4 | 16 | TRBV4-3 | CASSQALRGRGEKLFF | TGCGCCAGCAGCCAAGCCCTCAGGGGCAGAGGTGAAAAACTGTTTTTT
NA | NA | TRBJ1-3 | 17 | TRBV30 | CAWSVLAGGYGGNTIYF | TGTGCCTGGAGTGTACTCGCTGGGGGCTACGGCGGGAACACCATATATTTT